This TCR beta chain was recovered during a study of blood T cell repertoires in COVID-19 (dated by TCRdb to the early 2020s). With regard to the full study: Collaborator samples came from the United States, Italy and Spain and covered acute and convalescent phases of COVID-19. The material from the prospective study consisted of cDNA or gDNA derived from T cells, B-cell-depleted T cells, or PBMCs. Subjects who had been exposed to COVID-19, were actively infected with it, or had recovered from it provided the deeply sampled blood TCRbeta repertoires that made up the dataset. The repertoires were released in a freely available public database meant as a resource for research on the immune response to SARS-CoV-2. Samples were obtained from the ongoing ImmuneRACE study (first 160 participants) and from approximately 1,200 subjects provided by 6 global collaborators. Nearly every sample came with metadata listing a de-identified subject ID, COVID-19 status, age in years and sex. Where available, HLA class I and class II types were obtained from metadata supplied by the sample provider rather than from assay-based typing.

The immunoSEQ Assay, a bias-controlled multiplex PCR, was used to amplify TCRbeta CDR3 regions from genomic DNA. Regarding the original processing steps: The number of nucleated cells in each sample was estimated by amplification of reference gene primers within the assay. Sequence reads were collapsed and filtered to measure the absolute abundance of every unique TCRbeta CDR3 rearrangement. For each sample, productive Simpson clonality was calculated by taking the square root of Simpson's diversity index across productive rearrangements. What TCRdb holds here is the immuneACCESS table cut down to in-frame rearrangements. Part of the clones is not present; checked against another copy, under half of the missing clones reflect an unresolved V gene, and the others are unexplained. The DNA gave D and trimming, while V, J and clone size come from that table. Within this sample are roughly 50,000 clones, with around 91% of them counted one time only. The biggest ten clones account for roughly an eighth of the sample.

Collaborating institutions collected whole blood in K2EDTA tubes following their own protocols. For TCRbeta analysis, collaborator samples were shipped as frozen whole blood, as isolated PBMCs, or as DNA extracted from either sample type. The full study reports these points: The quantity of clinical and demographic metadata differed by source and by participant and was supplied without curation.

Comments on this clone: There is no known antigen for this receptor. Base-call qualities are not available, and no considerably larger clone is one nucleotide away.

Source material: peripheral blood. This receptor was taken from a woman in her sixties or seventies with active COVID-19.

The sequenced DNA is TGTGCCAGCAGCTTCCTAGCGGGGAACACCGGGGAGCTGTTTTTT. Its amino acids are CASSFLAGNTGELFF. The chain employs TRBV5-4 and TRBJ2-2; 8 bases in the middle match TRBD2. The CDR3, from cysteine to phenylalanine, totals 15 residues. Of all the DNA, just the CDR3 is kept, 45 bases in frame from base 1. The germline V gene (reference sequence) supplies CDR1 SGHNT and CDR2 YYREEE. V lost 2 bases and J lost 1 base, and the count of bases not matched to a germline gene is 1. The variable domain in full, with residues beyond the CDR3 obtained from the reference TRBV5-4 and TRBJ2-2 genes, is ETGVTQSPTHLIKTRGQQVTLRCSSQSGHNTVSWYQQALGQGPQFIFQYYREEENGRGNFPPRFSGLQFPNYSSELNVNALELDDSALYLCASSFLAGNTGELFFGEGSRLTVL.